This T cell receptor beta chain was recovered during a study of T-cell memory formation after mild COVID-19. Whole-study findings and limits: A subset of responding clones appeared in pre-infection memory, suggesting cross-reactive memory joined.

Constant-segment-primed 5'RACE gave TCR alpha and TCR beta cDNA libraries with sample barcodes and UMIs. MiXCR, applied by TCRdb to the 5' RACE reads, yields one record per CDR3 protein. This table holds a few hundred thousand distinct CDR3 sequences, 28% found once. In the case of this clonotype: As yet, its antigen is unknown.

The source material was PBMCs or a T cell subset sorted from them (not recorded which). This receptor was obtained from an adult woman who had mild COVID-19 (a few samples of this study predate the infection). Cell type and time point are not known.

CDR3: CATSHTDTQYF. DNA of the CDR3: TGTGCCACCTCGCACACAGATACGCAGTATTTT. This chain links TRBV24-1 with TRBJ2-3; D is uncertain. The CDR3 is 11 amino acids. With 9 bases removed from V and 2 bases from J, the gap between germline ends came to 5 bases. Per germline, CDR1 KGHDR and CDR2 SFDVKD.